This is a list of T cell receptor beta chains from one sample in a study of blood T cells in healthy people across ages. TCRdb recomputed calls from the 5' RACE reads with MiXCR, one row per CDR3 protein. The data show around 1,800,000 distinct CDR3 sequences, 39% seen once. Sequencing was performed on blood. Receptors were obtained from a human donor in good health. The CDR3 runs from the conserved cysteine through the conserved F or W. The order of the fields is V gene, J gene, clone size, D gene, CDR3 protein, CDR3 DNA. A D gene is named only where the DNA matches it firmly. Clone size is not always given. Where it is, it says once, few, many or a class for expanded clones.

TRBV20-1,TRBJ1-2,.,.,CSAPGQNPYGYTF,TGCAGTGCCCCTGGACAGAACCCTTATGGCTACACCTTC
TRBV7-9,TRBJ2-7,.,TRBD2,CASSLMGIAGDYEQYF,TGTGCCAGCAGCTTGATGGGTATAGCGGGGGACTACGAGCAGTACTTC
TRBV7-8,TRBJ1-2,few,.,CATVPEEAGGYTF,TGTGCCACCGTCCCGGAGGAGGCCGGTGGCTACACCTTC
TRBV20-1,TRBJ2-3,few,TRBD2,CSAIGLAGGLIDTQYF,TGCAGTGCCATCGGTCTAGCGGGGGGGCTTATAGATACGCAGTATTTT
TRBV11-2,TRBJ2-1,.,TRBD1,CASSLVSVGDRDGEQFF,TGTGCCAGCAGCTTAGTGTCGGTTGGGGACAGGGACGGTGAGCAGTTCTTC
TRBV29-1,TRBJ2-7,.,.,CSVGVVGLVNYEQYF,TGCAGCGTTGGGGTTGTAGGGCTAGTAAACTACGAGCAGTACTTC
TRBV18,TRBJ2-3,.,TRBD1,CASTPGTGGDTQYF,TGTGCCAGCACCCCCGGGACAGGGGGAGATACGCAGTATTTT
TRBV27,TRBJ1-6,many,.,CASSYYNSPLHF,TGTGCCAGCAGTTACTATAATTCACCCCTCCACTTT
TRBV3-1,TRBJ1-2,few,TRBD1,CACSQWDQGAVYGYTF,TGTGCCTGCAGCCAATGGGATCAGGGGGCGGTCTATGGCTACACCTTC
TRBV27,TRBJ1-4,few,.,CASSLTSPVGRQEKLFF,TGTGCCAGCAGTCTCACCTCCCCTGTGGGTAGGCAGGAAAAACTGTTTTTT
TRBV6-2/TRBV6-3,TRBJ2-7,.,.,CASSYARQGGGSYEQYF,TGTGCCAGCAGTTACGCACGACAGGGAGGGGGCTCCTACGAGCAGTACTTC
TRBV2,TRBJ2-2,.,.,CAGARTAGELFF,TGTGCCGGCGCCCGGACAGCCGGGGAGCTGTTTTTT
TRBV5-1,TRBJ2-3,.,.,CASSYDEFSTDTQYF,TGCGCCAGCAGCTACGACGAGTTTAGCACAGATACGCAGTATTTT
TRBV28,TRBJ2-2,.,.,CASSPSRRGGELFF,TGTGCCAGCAGTCCGAGTAGACGGGGCGGGGAGCTGTTTTTT
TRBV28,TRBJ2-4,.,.,CASSGPFGVGRNIQYF,TGTGCCAGCAGTGGGCCCTTCGGGGTCGGGCGAAACATTCAGTACTTC
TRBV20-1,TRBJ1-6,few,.,CSARGDNGNSPLHF,TGCAGTGCTAGGGGAGACAACGGAAATTCACCCCTCCACTTT
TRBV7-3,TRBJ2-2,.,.,CASSLSNGELFF,TGTGCCAGCAGCTTAAGCAACGGGGAGCTGTTTTTT
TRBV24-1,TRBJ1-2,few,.,CATSAPDGNYGYTF,TGTGCCACCAGTGCCCCGGATGGGAACTATGGCTACACCTTC
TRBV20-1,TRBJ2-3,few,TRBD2,CSAETARTSGATDTQYF,TGCAGTGCTGAAACCGCTCGGACTAGCGGAGCGACAGATACGCAGTATTTT
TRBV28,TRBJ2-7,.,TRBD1,CASTRGTGLEQYF,TGTGCCAGCACCCGGGGGACAGGACTCGAGCAGTACTTC
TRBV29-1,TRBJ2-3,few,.,CSLRVSDTQYF,TGCAGCCTCAGGGTATCAGATACGCAGTATTTT
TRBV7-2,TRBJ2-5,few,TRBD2,CASSLDSGSEETQYF,TGTGCCAGCAGCTTAGATAGCGGGTCCGAGGAGACCCAGTACTTC
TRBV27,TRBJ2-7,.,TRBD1,CANGTGRNYEQYF,TGTGCCAACGGGACAGGGCGTAACTACGAGCAGTACTTC
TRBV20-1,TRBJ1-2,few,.,CSASVSPGDYGYTF,TGCAGTGCTAGCGTCTCGCCAGGGGACTATGGCTACACCTTC
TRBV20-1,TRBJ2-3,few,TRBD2,CSARIGAGGGFTDTQYF,TGCAGTGCTAGAATCGGGGCGGGCGGGGGGTTCACAGATACGCAGTATTTT
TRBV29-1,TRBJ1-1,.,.,CSVERDIGTEAFF,TGCAGCGTTGAAAGGGATATCGGGACTGAAGCTTTCTTT
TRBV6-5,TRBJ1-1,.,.,CASSRPSWGNTEAFF,TGTGCCAGCAGTCGACCGTCATGGGGGAACACTGAAGCTTTCTTT